The 21 T cell receptor beta chains in this list originate from one sample, sequenced in a study of Graves' ophthalmopathy and Graves' hyperthyroidism. RNA transcripts provided the template for amplifying TCR beta CDR3 regions. First-round RT-PCR employed HTBI primers, with a second-round multiplex PCR after it. TCRdb fed the multiplex PCR reads into MiXCR, producing one record per CDR3 protein. This table holds hundreds of thousands of distinct CDR3 sequences, roughly 20% found once. Sequences were obtained from peripheral blood. The receptors derive from a woman aged 18 to 35 with stable Graves' hyperthyroidism. Some clones in this sample may be carry-over from other donors' samples.

This clonotype occurred many times. The chain combines TRBV7-2 with TRBJ2-5; 10 positions match TRBD1. The CDR3 spans 16 residues. Trimming at V came to 4 bases and at J to 5 bases, leaving 10 bases not matched to a gene. Germline assignment: CDR1 SGHTA and CDR2 FQGNSA. As DNA, the CDR3 is TGTGCCAGCAGCTCTGGGGCGACAGGGGGCGTCGAGACCCAGTACTTC. Residues: CASSSGATGGVETQYF.

This clonotype was picked up many times. The chain joins TRBV4-1 to TRBJ1-2, with 9 nucleotides matching TRBD1. J was trimmed by 8 bases and V by 1 base; bases with no gene match: 8. The CDR3 spans 15 residues. Germline V gene sequence: CDR1 MGHRA, CDR2 YSYEKL. CDR3: CASSQVTGTGYGYTF. The CDR3 DNA reads TGCGCCAGCAGCCAAGTAACCGGGACAGGGTACGGCTACACCTTC.

This clonotype was recorded many times. V and J are TRBV12-5 and TRBJ2-5; D is unclear. V dropped 2 bases and J dropped 7 bases, with 11 bases sitting between them. CDR1 is LGHNT and CDR2 is FRNRAP in the germline V gene. This CDR3 is built from 13 residues. The CDR3 sequence: CASGLSSVGTQYF. DNA for the CDR3: TGTGCTAGTGGTTTGTCCTCGGTGGGGACCCAGTACTTC.

There are many counts of this clonotype. The chain employs TRBV7-2 and TRBJ1-2; 10 bases map to TRBD1. The V segment lost 7 bases and the J segment 8 bases; nucleotides outside the gene matches: 10. CDR3 length: 14 amino acids. CDR1 and CDR2 from the germline V gene are SGHTA and FQGNSA. The DNA for the CDR3 is TGTGCCAGCACCCAGACAGGGGGCGAATACGGCTACACCTTC. The encoded protein is CASTQTGGEYGYTF.

The sample holds many counts of this clonotype. This chain connects TRBV28 to TRBJ1-1, with no clear D. The CDR3 contains 17 residues. Germline-derived CDR1 and CDR2 are MDHEN and SYDVKM. Trimming took 5 bases from V and 3 from J, leaving 22 bases between them. CDR3 in DNA: TGTGCCAGCAGTCCTATTTTAACCGGGTTCCTTGACACTGAAGCTTTCTTT. This sequence encodes CASSPILTGFLDTEAFF. The full variable domain, rest sourced from reference TRBV28 and TRBJ1-1, is DVKVTQSSRYLVKRTGEKVFLECVQDMDHENMFWYRQDPGLGLRLIYFSYDVKMKEKGDIPEGYSVSREKKERFSLILESASTNQTSMYLCASSPILTGFLDTEAFFGQGTRLTVV.

This clonotype was detected a few times. Since a much larger clone is just one base distant, this may be a read error. The chain couples TRBV12-3 or TRBV12-4 to TRBJ1-1; D gene ambiguous. This CDR3 is built from 11 residues. This CDR3 reads CASRLGERACF. CDR3 bases: TGTGCCAGCAGACTTGGGGAACGAGCTTGCTTT.

This clonotype was seen ten or more times. The chain combines TRBV20-1 with TRBJ1-2; 10 bases line up with TRBD1. Germline values: CDR1 DFQATT, CDR2 SNEGSKA (reference sequence). The CDR3 is 13 amino acids. CDR3 in amino acids: CSYRDRGSDGYTF. DNA of the CDR3: TGCAGCTATAGGGACAGGGGATCGGATGGCTACACCTTC.

This clonotype was seen only a few times. The chain uses TRBV27 and TRBJ2-2, with 9 bases matching TRBD2. Per the germline V gene, CDR1 is MNHEY and CDR2 is SMNVEV (reference sequence). The trim removed 6 bases at V and 8 bases at J, leaving 22 bases unmatched. CDR3 length: 19 amino acids. The CDR3 loop is CASREVRRASGDQPGELFF. DNA for the CDR3: TGTGCCAGCAGGGAGGTTAGGAGGGCTAGCGGGGACCAACCAGGGGAGCTGTTTTTT.

This clonotype has at least ten counts. The CDR3 here is CASSQVPTYEQYF. The DNA for the CDR3 is TGTGCCAGCAGCCAGGTACCCACCTACGAGCAGTACTTC. The chain is built from TRBV14 and TRBJ2-7; D remains ambiguous. Germline V gives CDR1 SGHDN, CDR2 FVKESK. The CDR3 extends over 13 amino acids. V shed 3 bases and J shed 2 bases, with 8 bases lying between them.

This clonotype was seen repeatedly, ten times or more. V usage is TRBV12-3 or TRBV12-4 and J usage is TRBJ1-5, with D tentatively TRBD1 (6 bases). The CDR3 length is 15 residues. V was clipped by 7 bases and J by 11 bases, with 24 bases between them. In DNA form, the CDR3 reads TGTGCCAGCAATAAAAGGGACGGCCGTTCAGGGGCCCAGCATTTT. It yields the protein CASNKRDGRSGAQHF.

There are a few counts of this clonotype. A much larger clone differs by one base, so this may be a read error. The gene calls are TRBV18 and TRBJ2-5, with D unresolved. Germline V CDR1 and CDR2: KGHSH, LQKENI. The CDR3 is 14 residues long. CDR3 DNA sequence: TGTGCCAGCTCACCAGCGTCGAGGCAAGAGGCCCAGTACTTC. It specifies CASSPASRQEAQYF.

V and J are TRBV19 and TRBJ1-1; no firm D call. V dropped 4 bases and J dropped 6 bases, with 18 bases sitting between them. The CDR3 is 15 residues long. Germline assignment: CDR1 LNHDA and CDR2 SQIVND (reference sequence). CDR3 in DNA: TGTGCCAGTAGTAGACTAAAAGACCGGGGAGCTGAAGCTTTCTTT. It is translated as CASSRLKDRGAEAFF. The variable domain in full, with the rest retrieved from reference TRBV19 and TRBJ1-1, is DGGITQSPKYLFRKEGQNVTLSCEQNLNHDAMYWYRQDPGQGLRLIYYSQIVNDFQKGDIAEGYSVSREKKESFPLTVTSAQKNPTAFYLCASSRLKDRGAEAFFGQGTRLTVV.

This clonotype has a count of ten or more. The chain combines TRBV28 with TRBJ2-7; 10 bases match TRBD2. The CDR3 length is 17 residues. J lost 1 base, V lost 6 bases, and 12 bases had no gene match. The germline V gene has CDR1 MDHEN and CDR2 SYDVKM. Here the CDR3 DNA reads TGTGCCAGCAGACCCGAAAGGGGGACTAGCGATTCCTACGAGCAGTACTTC. Translating it yields CASRPERGTSDSYEQYF.

This sequence joins TRBV27 and TRBJ1-2; D not resolved. Germline V gives CDR1 MNHEY, CDR2 SMNVEV (reference sequence). V gave up 6 bases and J gave up 6 bases, with 14 bases separating them. The CDR3 is 13 amino acids. Here the CDR3 DNA reads TGTGCCAGCAGAGGCAGCGTCGGCGATGGCTACACCTTC. Translated: CASRGSVGDGYTF.

This clonotype has at least ten counts. This sequence joins TRBV7-9 and TRBJ2-4; D ambiguous. Germline V gene data show CDR1 as SEHNR and CDR2 as FQNEAQ (reference sequence). This CDR3 comprises 15 residues. V lost 6 bases and J 1 base, leaving 13 bases between the germline ends. The CDR3 loop reads CASRDKQRAKNIQYF. CDR3 nucleotide sequence: TGTGCCAGCAGAGATAAACAGAGGGCCAAAAACATTCAGTACTTC. Variable domain in full (rest from reference TRBV7-9 and TRBJ2-4): DTGVSQNPRHKITKRGQNVTFRCDPISEHNRLYWYRQTLGQGPEFLTYFQNEAQLEKSRLLSDRFSAERPKGSFSTLEIQRTEQGDSAMYLCASRDKQRAKNIQYFGAGTRLSVL.

This clonotype was counted many times. The V and J genes are TRBV6-1 and TRBJ1-2; D uncertain. V was cut by 6 bases and J by 10 bases, with 21 bases left in between. The CDR3 is 14 residues long. Per germline, CDR1 MNHNS and CDR2 SASEGT. CDR3 DNA sequence: TGTGCCAGCAGCCCTCTTCAGGTGATGACCCACTACACCTTC. This encodes CASSPLQVMTHYTF.

This clonotype showed up just a few times. The chain carries TRBV30 and TRBJ1-5, with no clear D. The V end was cut by 3 bases, the J end by 3 bases, with 9 bases between. The V gene's germline CDR1 is GTSNPN and CDR2 SVGIG (reference sequence). The CDR3 has 13 amino acids. CDR3 DNA: TGTGCCTGGAGGCACAGCTCCAATCAGCCCCAGCATTTT. Its protein product is CAWRHSSNQPQHF.

This clonotype was counted many times. The chain employs TRBV6-5 and TRBJ1-3, with D possibly matching TRBD1 (6 bases). Trimming took off 5 bases at V and 1 base at J, with 15 bases between the two ends. The germline V gene has CDR1 MNHEY and CDR2 SVGAGI. The CDR3 spans 16 residues. For the CDR3, the DNA is TGTGCCAGCAGTAACGAGGGGGGGAGTTCTGGAAACACCATATATTTT. It translates to CASSNEGGSSGNTIYF.

Ten or more counts support this clonotype. CDR3 amino acids: CSARVPGDYEQYF. Here the CDR3 DNA reads TGCAGTGCTAGAGTCCCGGGGGACTACGAGCAGTACTTC. This chain links TRBV20-1 with TRBJ2-7; D may be TRBD2 (6 bases). Between the trimmed V and J ends, which lost 1 base and 3 bases, there was a span of 10 bases. The CDR3 loop spans 13 amino acids. CDR1 and CDR2 from the germline V gene are DFQATT and SNEGSKA (reference sequence).

This clonotype showed up many times. The gene calls are TRBV6-1 and TRBJ1-1; TRBD1 is a possible D gene (6 bases). V lost 7 bases to trimming and J lost 4 bases, with 19 bases between them. The V gene's germline CDR1 is MNHNS and CDR2 SASEGT. The CDR3 loop spans 15 amino acids. In DNA form, the CDR3 reads TGTGCCAGCACTACCCCAGGACAGTCTCGCACTGAAGCTTTCTTT. Protein product: CASTTPGQSRTEAFF.

This clonotype has ten or more counts. The chain has TRBV6-5 and TRBJ2-5, with D perhaps matching TRBD1 (5 bases). Germline V lookup: CDR1 MNHEY, CDR2 SVGAGI. Deletions cut 2 bases from V and 0 bases from J, with 10 bases between. The length of the CDR3 is 15 residues. The CDR3 nucleotides read TGTGCCAGCAGTTACACGACAGCCAACCAAGAGACCCAGTACTTC. The encoded protein is CASSYTTANQETQYF.